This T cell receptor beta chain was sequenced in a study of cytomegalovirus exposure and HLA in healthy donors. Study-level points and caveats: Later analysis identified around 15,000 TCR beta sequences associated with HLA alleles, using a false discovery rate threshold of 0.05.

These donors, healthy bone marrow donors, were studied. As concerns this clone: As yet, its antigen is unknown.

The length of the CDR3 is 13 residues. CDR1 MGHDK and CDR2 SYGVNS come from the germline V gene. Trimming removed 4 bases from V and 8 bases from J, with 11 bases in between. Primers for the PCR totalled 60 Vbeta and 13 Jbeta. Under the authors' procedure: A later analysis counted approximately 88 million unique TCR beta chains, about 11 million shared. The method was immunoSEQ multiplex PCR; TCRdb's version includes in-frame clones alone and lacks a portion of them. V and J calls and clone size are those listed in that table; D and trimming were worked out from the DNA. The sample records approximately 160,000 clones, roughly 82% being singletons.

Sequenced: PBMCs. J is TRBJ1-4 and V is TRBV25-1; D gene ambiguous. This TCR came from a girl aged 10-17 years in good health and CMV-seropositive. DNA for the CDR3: TGTGCCAGCAGTGTCTCTGGGGAGGAAAAACTGTTTTTT. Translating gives CASSVSGEEKLFF.